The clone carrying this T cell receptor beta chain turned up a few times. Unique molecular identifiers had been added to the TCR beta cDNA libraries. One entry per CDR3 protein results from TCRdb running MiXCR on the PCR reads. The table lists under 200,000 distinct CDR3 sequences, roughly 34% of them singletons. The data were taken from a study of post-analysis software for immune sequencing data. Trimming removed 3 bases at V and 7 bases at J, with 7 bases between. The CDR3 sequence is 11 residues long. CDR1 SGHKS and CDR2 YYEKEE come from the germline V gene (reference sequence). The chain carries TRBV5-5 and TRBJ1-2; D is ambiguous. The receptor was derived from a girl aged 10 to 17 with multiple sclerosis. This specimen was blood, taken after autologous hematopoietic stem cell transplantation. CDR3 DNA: TGTGCCAGCAGCTCCCCTCTTGGCTACACCTTC. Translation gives CASSSPLGYTF.